These 31 T cell receptor beta chains were sequenced from one sample in a study of T-cell memory formation after mild COVID-19. Each CDR3 protein is one row after TCRdb ran MiXCR on the 5' RACE reads. The table records approximately 490,000 distinct CDR3 sequences, approximately 20% of them present only once. Sequencing used PBMCs or a T cell subset sorted from them (not recorded which). The receptors stem from an adult woman who had mild COVID-19 (a few samples of this study predate the infection). Cell type and time point are not known.

The chain employs TRBV7-2 and TRBJ2-6, with 7 bases that match TRBD2. This CDR3 contains 14 residues. Germline CDR1 reads SGHTA; CDR2 reads FQGNSA. Trimming at V came to 6 bases and at J to 3 bases, leaving 2 bases not matched to a gene. The CDR3 bases are TGTGCCAGCAGTTCGGGAGGTGGGGCCAACGTCCTGACTTTC. Its protein product is CASSSGGGANVLTF.

The chain has TRBV19 and TRBJ1-2; 8 bases map to TRBD1. J was trimmed by 5 bases and V by 3 bases; bases with no gene match: 8. CDR3 length: 15 amino acids. Germline V gene sequence: CDR1 LNHDA, CDR2 SQIVND (reference sequence). Here the CDR3 reads CASSMGRGRGYGYTF. The CDR3 DNA follows: TGTGCCAGTAGTATGGGCAGGGGGCGCGGTTATGGCTACACCTTC.

The chain recombines TRBV5-6 with TRBJ2-5; D remains unclear. The CDR3 totals 14 residues. V shed 4 bases and J shed 6 bases, with 16 bases lying between them. The germline gives CDR1 SGHDT, CDR2 YYEEEE. The CDR3 region has the DNA TGTGCCAGCAGCCCAAGGCCCGCGTCCCAGACCCAGTACTTC. Translated: CASSPRPASQTQYF.

This clonotype was counted a few times. The chain employs TRBV11-2 and TRBJ2-5; TRBD1 aligns across 7 bases. The CDR3 has 15 residues. J gave up 1 base and V 5 bases, and 7 bases lay outside the gene matches. Looked up from germline, CDR1 is SGHAT and CDR2 is FQNNGV. CDR3: CASSLRDSLQETQYF. The CDR3 DNA follows: TGTGCCAGCAGCCTCCGGGACAGCCTCCAAGAGACCCAGTACTTC.

V and J are TRBV6-5 and TRBJ2-4, with 7 bases aligning to TRBD2. The junction had 6 bases not matched to a gene; V was cut back by 8 bases and J by 2 bases. Looked up from germline, CDR1 is MNHEY and CDR2 is SVGAGI. This CDR3 spans 14 amino acids. As DNA, the CDR3 is TGTGCCAGCCGGGGAGGGGAGACCAAAAACATTCAGTACTTC. Translated: CASRGGETKNIQYF.

V gene TRBV6-1 combines with J gene TRBJ1-5, with D unclear. Germline V gene lookup returns CDR1 MNHNS and CDR2 SASEGT. There are 13 residues in the CDR3. The V end was cut by 2 bases, the J end by 1 base, with 3 bases between. The CDR3 loop reads CASSEQSNQPQHF. The CDR3 DNA follows: TGTGCCAGCAGTGAACAGAGCAATCAGCCCCAGCATTTT.

The chain uses TRBV5-1 and TRBJ1-4; the match to TRBD1 covers 7 bases. The CDR3 has 15 residues. V lost 5 bases to trimming and J lost 0 bases; unmatched junction nucleotides: 4. Germline V gene sequence: CDR1 SGHRS, CDR2 YFSETQ. The CDR3 DNA is TGCGCCAGCAGGGACAGGATTGCAACTAATGAAAAACTGTTTTTT. Encoded protein: CASRDRIATNEKLFF.

A few counts support this clonotype. The chain links TRBV19 to TRBJ2-1, with 13 bases lining up with TRBD2. With 4 bases clipped from V and 2 bases from J, the junction kept 5 bases outside the gene matches. CDR1 and CDR2 from the germline V gene are LNHDA and SQIVND (reference sequence). This CDR3 spans 17 amino acids. This CDR3 is CASSTTSGGVTYNEQFF. In DNA form, the CDR3 reads TGTGCCAGTAGTACCACTAGCGGGGGGGTTACCTACAATGAGCAGTTCTTC.

V is TRBV4-2 and J is TRBJ2-5; D is perhaps TRBD1 or TRBD2 (6 bases each). This CDR3 has 16 residues. The germline V and J ends were trimmed by 1 base and 5 bases, with 17 bases remaining between them. Looked up from germline, CDR1 is LGHNA and CDR2 is YNFKEQ. CDR3 residues: CASSQGLGGHSETQYF. The CDR3, as DNA: TGTGCCAGCAGCCAAGGGCTGGGGGGCCATTCGGAGACCCAGTACTTC.

This clonotype was recorded many times. The V call is TRBV5-6, the J call TRBJ2-7; 8 bases match TRBD2. The junction had 7 bases not matched to a gene; V was cut back by 1 base and J by 1 base. CDR3 length: 16 residues. Germline values: CDR1 SGHDT, CDR2 YYEEEE. The CDR3 bases are TGTGCCAGCAGCTTGCAAACACTAGCGGCATCCTACGAGCAGTACTTC. Translated, it gives CASSLQTLAASYEQYF.

This clonotype was counted ten times or more. This sequence joins TRBV9 and TRBJ2-7, with 7 bases identical to TRBD1. Trimming at V came to 4 bases and at J to 0 bases, leaving 4 bases not matched to a gene. Germline loops: CDR1 SGDLS, CDR2 YYNGEE. The length of the CDR3 is 14 residues. CDR3 amino acids: CASSPWDSSYEQYF. The CDR3 DNA sequence: TGTGCCAGCAGCCCCTGGGACAGCTCCTACGAGCAGTACTTC.

J is TRBJ2-1 and V is TRBV12-3 or TRBV12-4; D unresolved. The germline V and J ends were trimmed by 5 bases and 8 bases, with 10 bases remaining between them. The CDR3 covers 12 residues. Written as DNA, the CDR3 is TGTGCCAGCAGTGCTCCGGTCGATGAGCAGTTCTTC. Its protein product is CASSAPVDEQFF.

V and J are TRBV7-8 and TRBJ2-2; D may correspond to TRBD1 or TRBD2 (5 bases each). The CDR3 totals 15 residues. Germline-derived CDR1 and CDR2 are SGHVS and FQNEAQ. V was shortened by 6 bases and J by 5 bases, with 16 bases between the two germline ends. The CDR3 reads CASSRRTRKTGELFF. The DNA for the CDR3 is TGTGCCAGCAGTAGGAGGACAAGGAAAACCGGGGAGCTGTTTTTT.

V gene TRBV29-1 combines with J gene TRBJ1-1; a weak D match, TRBD1 (5 bases). Trimming stripped 4 bases from V and 2 bases from J, with 11 bases between. There are 13 residues in the CDR3. The V gene's germline CDR1 is SQVTM and CDR2 ANQGSEA. The CDR3 region is CSVGRGDNTEAFF. CDR3 sequence (DNA): TGCAGCGTTGGTCGGGGGGATAACACTGAAGCTTTCTTT.

The CDR3 nucleotides are TGCAGCGTTGAGGCCTGGACGAACACCGGGGAGCTGTTTTTT. Its translation: CSVEAWTNTGELFF. This rearrangement joins TRBV29-1 to TRBJ2-2; D remains unclear. The CDR3 extends over 14 amino acids. Trimming cost V 3 bases and J 0 bases, with 8 bases left between them. The germline V gene encodes CDR1 SQVTM and CDR2 ANQGSEA.

The V call is TRBV19, the J call TRBJ1-1; 7 nucleotides agree with TRBD1. The CDR3 consists of 14 residues. Germline values: CDR1 LNHDA, CDR2 SQIVND (reference sequence). Unmatched junction bases numbered 8, after V lost 5 bases and J lost 5 bases. CDR3 bases: TGTGCCAGTAGTGTGCTACCGACAGGGACTGAAGCTTTCTTT. Its protein product is CASSVLPTGTEAFF.

CDR3 coding DNA: TGTGCCACCAGTGACCTCCGGGACAGGGGGCAAGATACGCAGTATTTT. Encoded protein: CATSDLRDRGQDTQYF. V gene TRBV24-1 combines with J gene TRBJ2-3; 12 positions match TRBD1. V was pared by 4 bases and J by 5 bases, with 6 bases of the junction left unmatched. The CDR3 runs to 16 residues. Germline V lookup: CDR1 KGHDR, CDR2 SFDVKD.

This chain uses TRBV4-3 with TRBJ2-2; D gene uncertain. The CDR3 runs to 15 residues. The V gene lost 0 bases and the J gene lost 1 base, with 6 bases spanning the gap. Germline V lookup: CDR1 LGHNA, CDR2 YSLEER. The CDR3 sequence: CASSQERENTGELFF. In DNA form, the CDR3 reads TGCGCCAGCAGCCAAGAAAGGGAGAACACCGGGGAGCTGTTTTTT.

This clonotype showed up just a few times. V gene TRBV7-3 combines with J gene TRBJ2-1, with 9 bases identical to TRBD2. With V trimmed by 5 bases and J by 7 bases, 9 bases remained unmatched. Germline V gene sequence: CDR1 SGHTA, CDR2 FQGTGA. The CDR3 is 15 amino acids. The CDR3 coding sequence is TGTGCCAGCAGCCCACCGGGACTAGCTGTAAATGAGCAGTTCTTC. Residues: CASSPPGLAVNEQFF. The complete variable domain, with remaining parts taken from reference TRBV7-3 and TRBJ2-1, reads GAGVSQTPSNKVTEKGKYVELRCDPISGHTALYWYRQSLGQGPEFLIYFQGTGAADDSGLPNDRFFAVRPEGSVSTLKIQRTERGDSAVYLCASSPPGLAVNEQFFGPGTRLTVL.

J is TRBJ1-1 and V is TRBV20-1; maybe TRBD1 (5 bases). V was shortened by 3 bases and J by 8 bases, with 16 bases between the two germline ends. Germline V gene lookup returns CDR1 DFQATT and CDR2 SNEGSKA (reference sequence). The CDR3 covers 13 residues. Here the CDR3 DNA reads TGCAGTGCTAGGGTTCGCGGCCAGGGAGAAGCTTTCTTT. Protein: CSARVRGQGEAFF.

Many counts were recorded for this clonotype. The chain uses TRBV7-2 and TRBJ2-5, with a tentative D call TRBD2 (5 bases). The CDR3 sequence is 15 residues long. Germline V gene lookup returns CDR1 SGHTA and CDR2 FQGNSA. V lost 4 bases to trimming and J lost 1 base, with 13 bases between them. CDR3 amino acids: CASSSYRDFQETQYF. In nucleotides, the CDR3 is TGTGCCAGCAGCTCCTACCGGGATTTCCAAGAGACCCAGTACTTC.

CDR3 in DNA: TGTGCCAGCAGCGAAGGACTAGCGGGTTCCCTGAGTGAGCAGTTCTTC. Translation: CASSEGLAGSLSEQFF. V usage is TRBV9 and J usage is TRBJ2-1; 11 bases agree with TRBD2. Germline trimming cut 3 bases from V and 9 bases from J; bases unmatched to any gene: 11. Germline values: CDR1 SGDLS, CDR2 YYNGEE. The CDR3 consists of 16 residues.

CDR3: CASSGLAGEEGQETQYF. CDR3 nucleotides: TGCGCCAGCAGTGGACTAGCGGGAGAGGAGGGTCAAGAGACCCAGTACTTC. The chain couples TRBV5-1 to TRBJ2-5; 13 bases line up with TRBD2. The germline V gene has CDR1 SGHRS and CDR2 YFSETQ. The CDR3 covers 17 residues. With V trimmed by 5 bases and J by 2 bases, 9 bases remained unmatched.

This clonotype was counted between two and nine times. The V and J genes are TRBV6-2 or TRBV6-3 and TRBJ1-5; TRBD1 might be the D (5 bases). The CDR3 has 15 residues. Germline V gene sequence: CDR1 MNHEY, CDR2 SVGEGT. The V and J ends lost 0 bases and 3 bases respectively, with 9 bases between them. The CDR3 sequence is CASSYSGGNNQPQHF. In DNA form, the CDR3 reads TGTGCCAGCAGTTACTCGGGGGGGAACAATCAGCCCCAGCATTTT.

This sequence joins TRBV2 and TRBJ2-7, with D perhaps matching TRBD1 (6 bases). Per the germline V gene, CDR1 is SNHLY and CDR2 is FYNNEI. This CDR3 is built from 14 residues. The V gene lost 8 bases and the J gene lost 5 bases, with 19 bases spanning the gap. CDR3 nucleotide sequence: TGTGCCAGCCGAGGTCCTCCGACAGGAAACGAGCAGTACTTC. This gives the protein CASRGPPTGNEQYF.

In its sample, this clonotype was seen a few times. The rearrangement links TRBV24-1 to TRBJ2-1; weak D call: TRBD2 (6 bases). V lost 1 base and J lost 8, with 17 bases in between. Looked up from germline, CDR1 is KGHDR and CDR2 is SFDVKD. CDR3 size: 16 residues. CDR3 DNA: TGTGCCACCAGTGATTTAGACCCGGGAGAGTCCCATGAGCAGTTCTTC. Its translation: CATSDLDPGESHEQFF.

This clonotype was picked up many times. This sequence joins TRBV12-3 or TRBV12-4 and TRBJ1-1, with a weak D call TRBD1 (6 bases). V gave up 3 bases and J gave up 4 bases, with 15 bases separating them. CDR3 length: 15 amino acids. CDR3 DNA sequence: TGTGCCAGCAGTTTCCGCAGGGGTAAGAGCACTGAAGCTTTCTTT. Translation: CASSFRRGKSTEAFF.

This clonotype was seen only a few times. V and J are TRBV20-1 and TRBJ2-1, with 7 bases fitting TRBD2. CDR3 length equals 13 residues. J gave up 9 bases and V 5 bases, and 10 bases lay outside the gene matches. Germline V CDR1 and CDR2: DFQATT, SNEGSKA (reference sequence). The CDR3 DNA is TGCAGTGCTTCCTTGAACCAGCGGGGTGAGCAGTTCTTC. Its protein product is CSASLNQRGEQFF.

The chain uses TRBV6-5 and TRBJ2-7, with D perhaps given as TRBD1 or TRBD2 (6 bases each). Germline V lookup: CDR1 MNHEY, CDR2 SVGAGI. V lost 5 bases, J lost 2 bases, and 13 bases lay in between. This CDR3 region has 14 residues. The CDR3 DNA reads TGTGCCAGCAGTCGCGGGACACGGACCTACGAGCAGTACTTC. Translation gives CASSRGTRTYEQYF.

This clonotype was seen a handful of times. J is TRBJ1-2 and V is TRBV19; D is unclear. V was cut by 3 bases and J by 6 bases, with 17 bases left in between. The CDR3 contains 15 residues. CDR1 is LNHDA and CDR2 is SQIVND in the germline V gene (reference sequence). CDR3 loop: CASSMDYGGADGYTF. The CDR3 DNA reads TGTGCCAGTAGTATGGACTATGGCGGTGCGGATGGCTACACCTTC.

This clonotype was counted between two and nine times. The chain joins TRBV6-5 to TRBJ2-3; D not resolved. The CDR3 is 15 residues long. The V end was cut by 4 bases, the J end by 2 bases, with 13 bases between. Per the germline V gene, CDR1 is MNHEY and CDR2 is SVGAGI. For the CDR3, the DNA is TGTGCCAGCAGTTCTAGATTCAGGAACACAGATACGCAGTATTTT. This codes for CASSSRFRNTDTQYF.